The 28 T cell receptor beta chains reported below all come from one sample, sequenced in a study of beta chain features in type 1 diabetes. Expressed TCRB transcripts were sequenced after all isolated RNA was converted to cDNA. Assay: immunoSEQ multiplex PCR; the TCRdb copy retains only in-frame clones and omits some. The sample has 350,000 to 450,000 clones; around 14% are singletons. Input material: naive CD4+ T cells from blood. The receptors shown here come from a young man in good health.

The V gene is TRBV10-1, the J gene TRBJ2-5; maybe TRBD1 (5 bases). This CDR3 has 14 residues. CDR1 is WNHNN, CDR2 SYGVQD, per germline (reference sequence). Trimming took off 4 bases at V and 4 bases at J, with 13 bases between the two ends. The CDR3 loop reads CASSARQFGETQYF. As DNA, the CDR3 is TGCGCCAGCAGTGCAAGACAGTTTGGAGAGACCCAGTACTTC.

The chain links TRBV9 to TRBJ2-1; 7 nucleotides match TRBD1. The trim removed 3 bases at V and 0 bases at J, leaving 9 bases unmatched. This CDR3 has 17 amino acids. The V gene's germline CDR1 is SGDLS and CDR2 YYNGEE. The CDR3, as DNA: TGTGCCAGCAGCGGACTGACAGGGACAAGCTCCTACAATGAGCAGTTCTTC. It translates to CASSGLTGTSSYNEQFF.

The V and J genes are TRBV6-5 and TRBJ2-7, with 10 bases identical to TRBD1. Trimming cost V 6 bases and J 6 bases; bases outside gene matches: 5. This CDR3 is built from 13 residues. Germline lookup yields CDR1 MNHEY and CDR2 SVGAGI. CDR3: CASRGTGAREQYV. CDR3 coding DNA: TGTGCCAGCAGAGGGACAGGGGCTCGCGAGCAGTACGTC.

This clone was counted between two and nine times. Other nucleotide sequences in the sample specify the same CDR3. The chain joins TRBV6-5 to TRBJ1-1; maybe TRBD1 (6 bases). The CDR3 sequence is 13 residues long. Germline assignment: CDR1 MNHEY and CDR2 SVGAGI. With 0 bases removed from V and 5 bases from J, the gap between germline ends came to 7 bases. The CDR3 nucleotides read TGTGCCAGCAGTTACTCGAGGGGGACTGAAGCTTTCTTT. It codes for CASSYSRGTEAFF.

This clone was counted a few times. V is TRBV4-1 and J is TRBJ2-7; D call uncertain. V lost 4 bases to trimming and J lost 1 base, with 11 bases between them. Germline values: CDR1 MGHRA, CDR2 YSYEKL. There are 14 residues in the CDR3. The CDR3: CASSRNQVSYEQYF. CDR3 DNA: TGCGCCAGCAGCCGAAATCAAGTTTCCTACGAGCAGTACTTC.

This clone was seen just once. V is TRBV25-1 and J is TRBJ1-4; 9 bases match TRBD1. The V gene end was trimmed by 2 bases and the J gene end by 5 bases; junction bases not matched to a gene: 3. This CDR3 contains 15 residues. Germline V gene lookup returns CDR1 MGHDK and CDR2 SYGVNS. CDR3 in amino acids: CASSERTGANEKLFF. The DNA of the CDR3 is TGTGCCAGCAGTGAAAGGACAGGGGCAAATGAAAAACTGTTTTTT.

The chain has TRBV2 and TRBJ2-7; TRBD1 matches at 9 bases. The J segment lost 3 bases and the V segment lost 6 bases, leaving 9 bases of the junction unmatched. The germline gives CDR1 SNHLY, CDR2 FYNNEI. This CDR3 has 15 residues. CDR3 residues: CASSVDRGSFYEQYF. The CDR3 nucleotides read TGTGCCAGCAGCGTGGACAGGGGAAGCTTCTACGAGCAGTACTTC. The variable domain in full, with the rest retrieved from reference TRBV2 and TRBJ2-7, is EPEVTQTPSHQVTQMGQEVILRCVPISNHLYFYWYRQILGQKVEFLVSFYNNEISEKSEIFDDQFSVERPDGSNFTLKIRSTKLEDSAMYFCASSVDRGSFYEQYFGPGTRLTVT.

This clone has a handful of counts. The chain couples TRBV14 to TRBJ2-3, with TRBD2 as a possible D gene (5 bases). This CDR3 comprises 17 residues. Per germline, CDR1 SGHDN and CDR2 FVKESK. Trimming left V 0 bases short and J 5 bases short, with 18 bases between. In nucleotides, the CDR3 is TGTGCCAGCAGCCAAGATGCGACGGGAAAATTAAGAGATACGCAGTATTTT. Protein product: CASSQDATGKLRDTQYF.

V usage is TRBV20-1 and J usage is TRBJ2-3; unclear D gene. Trimming took off 3 bases at V and 7 bases at J, with 2 bases between the two ends. CDR3 size: 9 residues. Germline V gene lookup returns CDR1 DFQATT and CDR2 SNEGSKA (reference sequence). The CDR3 loop reads CSASHTQYF. The DNA of the CDR3 is TGCAGTGCTAGTCATACGCAGTATTTT.

CDR3: CASSLTPGQGGNEQFF. DNA of the CDR3: TGTGCCAGCTCACTTACCCCGGGACAGGGGGGCAATGAGCAGTTCTTC. The rearrangement joins TRBV18 to TRBJ2-1; 11 positions match TRBD1. The CDR3 has 16 amino acids. Looked up from germline, CDR1 is KGHSH and CDR2 is LQKENI. V dropped 4 bases and J dropped 6; count of bases not matched to a gene: 8.

A few counts support this clone. The chain combines TRBV30 with TRBJ1-2; D is possibly TRBD1 (6 bases). Germline CDR1 is GTSNPN and CDR2 is SVGIG (reference sequence). This CDR3 is 13 amino acids long. The ends were cut back, 7 bases at V and 10 bases at J, with 22 bases in the middle. Here the CDR3 reads CAYPSSDSLTYTF. CDR3 in DNA: TGTGCCTATCCTAGCTCGGACAGCCTAACCTACACCTTC. The full variable domain, its missing parts supplied by reference TRBV30 and TRBJ1-2, is SQTIHQWPATLVQPVGSPLSLECTVEGTSNPNLYWYRQAAGRGLQLLFYSVGIGQISSEVPQNLSASRPQDRQFILSSKKLLLSDSGFYLCAYPSSDSLTYTFGSGTRLTVV.

This clone was seen more than once but under ten times. The genes are TRBV5-1 and TRBJ1-6; tentative D call: TRBD1 (5 bases). This CDR3 contains 13 residues. The germline V and J ends were trimmed by 4 bases and 7 bases, with 9 bases remaining between them. CDR1 and CDR2 (germline): SGHRS, YFSETQ. In DNA form, the CDR3 reads TGCGCCAGCAGCCCGGGACCGAATTCACCCCTCCACTTT. Translating gives CASSPGPNSPLHF.

CDR3 sequence (DNA): TGCGCCAGCAGCCAAAGGGACAGGGGGGACTACGAGCAGTACTTC. Translated: CASSQRDRGDYEQYF. The genes are TRBV4-3 and TRBJ2-7; 11 positions match TRBD1. V lost 2 bases and J lost 3; bases outside the gene matches: 3. Germline V gene data show CDR1 as LGHNA and CDR2 as YSLEER. This CDR3 contains 15 residues.

The V gene is TRBV18, the J gene TRBJ1-1; D is undetermined. The CDR3 consists of 14 residues. The V end lost 1 base, the J end lost 1 base, and 7 bases lay between the germline ends. From germline, CDR1 is KGHSH and CDR2 LQKENI. The CDR3 region has the DNA TGTGCCAGCTCACCACGCCCGAAGAACACTGAAGCTTTCTTT. It yields the protein CASSPRPKNTEAFF.

Only a few counts were recorded for this clone. V gene TRBV6-5 combines with J gene TRBJ2-1; perhaps TRBD2 as D (7 bases). Trimming cost V 2 bases and J 7 bases, with 12 bases left between them. This CDR3 is 14 amino acids long. Germline V lookup: CDR1 MNHEY, CDR2 SVGAGI. The CDR3 loop is CASSYAGRGNEQFF. The CDR3 coding sequence is TGTGCCAGCAGTTACGCTGGGAGGGGGAATGAGCAGTTCTTC.

This chain connects TRBV7-2 to TRBJ2-6; D call uncertain. The CDR3 extends over 15 amino acids. The V gene's germline CDR1 is SGHTA and CDR2 FQGNSA. V lost 3 bases and J lost 0, with 6 bases in between. CDR3 sequence (DNA): TGTGCCAGCAGCTTTTATAGCTCTGGGGCCAACGTCCTGACTTTC. Its translation is CASSFYSSGANVLTF.

This clone was counted only a few times. V is TRBV29-1 and J is TRBJ2-3; 8 bases are shared with TRBD1. This CDR3 region has 12 residues. CDR1 is SQVTM and CDR2 is ANQGSEA in the germline V gene. The junction had 4 bases not matched to a gene; V was cut back by 7 bases and J by 4 bases. CDR3 in DNA: TGCAGCGCGTACAGGGGGGCAGATACGCAGTATTTT. This gives the protein CSAYRGADTQYF.

This clone came up a few times. V gene TRBV11-2 combines with J gene TRBJ2-5; no firm D call. CDR1 and CDR2 from the germline V gene are SGHAT and FQNNGV. The CDR3 extends over 12 amino acids. V was pared by 4 bases and J by 4 bases, with 7 bases between. This CDR3 reads CASSSEIETQYF. In nucleotides, the CDR3 is TGTGCCAGCAGCTCTGAGATAGAGACCCAGTACTTC.

In its sample, this clone was seen a few times. The genes are TRBV10-3 and TRBJ2-7, with D hard to call. V was pared by 4 bases and J by 0 bases, with 7 bases between. Per the germline V gene, CDR1 is ENHRY and CDR2 is SYGVKD. This CDR3 contains 13 residues. The CDR3 is CAISVESSYEQYF. In DNA, the CDR3 is TGTGCCATCAGTGTGGAGAGCTCCTACGAGCAGTACTTC.

This chain uses TRBV10-3 with TRBJ1-2; D unclear. Germline V gene lookup returns CDR1 ENHRY and CDR2 SYGVKD. V lost 0 bases and J lost 2, with 7 bases in between. The length of the CDR3 is 14 residues. CDR3 region: CAISESMDNYGYTF. The CDR3 coding sequence is TGTGCCATCAGTGAGTCGATGGACAACTATGGCTACACCTTC.

The chain links TRBV15 to TRBJ2-4; D is unclear. Germline CDR1 is LNHNV and CDR2 is YYDKDF (reference sequence). The V and J ends lost 0 bases and 0 bases respectively, with 9 bases between them. This CDR3 has 16 amino acids. CDR3 protein: CATSRDPGIAKNIQYF. CDR3 DNA sequence: TGTGCCACCAGCAGAGATCCCGGTATAGCCAAAAACATTCAGTACTTC.

This clone has more than one count but fewer than ten. In DNA form, the CDR3 reads TGTGCCAGCAGCCCTTGGTACCAAGAGACCCAGTACTTC. It encodes CASSPWYQETQYF. The chain recombines TRBV5-4 with TRBJ2-5; unclear D gene. The V end lost 4 bases, the J end lost 0 bases, and 7 bases lay between the germline ends. CDR1 SGHNT and CDR2 YYREEE come from the germline V gene (reference sequence). This CDR3 region has 13 residues.

The chain employs TRBV9 and TRBJ2-1, with 11 bases fitting TRBD2. CDR3 length: 15 amino acids. Looked up from germline, CDR1 is SGDLS and CDR2 is YYNGEE. V shed 3 bases, J shed 7 bases, and the junction held 6 bases outside the gene matches. Here the CDR3 reads CASSGSGRAGNEQFF. Written as DNA, the CDR3 is TGTGCCAGCAGCGGTAGCGGGAGGGCCGGGAATGAGCAGTTCTTC.

This clone occurred a few times. V gene TRBV2 combines with J gene TRBJ2-7; D is uncertain. Germline CDR1 SNHLY, CDR2 FYNNEI. This CDR3 has 14 residues. The ends were cut back, 2 bases at V and 4 bases at J, with 12 bases in the middle. The CDR3 protein is CASSESLSLYEQYF. Here the CDR3 DNA reads TGTGCCAGCAGTGAATCCCTTTCCTTATACGAGCAGTACTTC.

This clone was seen more than once but under ten times. The chain has TRBV25-1 and TRBJ2-7; TRBD1 or TRBD2 may be the D gene (7 bases each). This CDR3 comprises 15 residues. CDR1 is MGHDK and CDR2 is SYGVNS in the germline V gene. Trimming stripped 7 bases from V and 7 bases from J, with 23 bases between. CDR3: CASIHAAGQSGEQYF. The CDR3 region has the DNA TGTGCCAGCATTCACGCAGCGGGACAGTCGGGAGAGCAGTACTTC.

V usage is TRBV6-5 and J usage is TRBJ2-1; 7 nucleotides align to TRBD2. Germline CDR1 reads MNHEY; CDR2 reads SVGAGI. The CDR3 sequence is 15 residues long. Losses at the gene ends were 7 bases for V and 6 bases for J; bases not matched to a gene: 12. Here the CDR3 DNA reads TGTGCCAGCACCGGACTAGGAAAGAGTCCCAATGAGCAGTTCTTC. Translating gives CASTGLGKSPNEQFF.

This clone was seen a few times. The genes are TRBV25-1 and TRBJ2-3; 10 positions agree with TRBD2. CDR1 is MGHDK, CDR2 SYGVNS, per germline. This CDR3 has 18 residues. J was trimmed by 1 base and V by 3 bases; bases with no gene match: 10. The CDR3, as DNA: TGTGCCAGCAGTGAGCTAGCGGGGGCCCTCCGGGGCACAGATACGCAGTATTTT. Translated: CASSELAGALRGTDTQYF.

In this sample, this clone turned up a few times. The rearrangement uses TRBV7-9 and TRBJ2-3, with D unresolved. Per the germline V gene, CDR1 is SEHNR and CDR2 is FQNEAQ (reference sequence). V lost 7 bases and J 5 bases, leaving 7 bases between the germline ends. CDR3 length: 11 residues. CDR3 in DNA: TGTGCCAGCAATCCGGGAGATACGCAGTATTTT. Encoded protein: CASNPGDTQYF.